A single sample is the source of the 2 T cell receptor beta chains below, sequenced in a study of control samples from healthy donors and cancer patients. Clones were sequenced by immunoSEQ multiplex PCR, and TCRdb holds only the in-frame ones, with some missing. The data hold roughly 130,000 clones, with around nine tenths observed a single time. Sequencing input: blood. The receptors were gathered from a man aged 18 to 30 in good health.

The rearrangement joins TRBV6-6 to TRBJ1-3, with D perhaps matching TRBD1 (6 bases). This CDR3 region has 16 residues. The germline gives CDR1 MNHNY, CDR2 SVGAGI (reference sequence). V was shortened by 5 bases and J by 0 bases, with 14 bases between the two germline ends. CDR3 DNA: TGTGCCAGCAGTCGACAGGAACCGAGCTCTGGAAACACCATATATTTT. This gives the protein CASSRQEPSSGNTIYF.

The CDR3 bases are TGTGCCAGCAGGTTTTTGGGCAACACTGAAGCTTTCTTT. This codes for CASRFLGNTEAFF. The chain combines TRBV5-5 with TRBJ1-1; no firm D call. CDR3 length equals 13 residues. The germline V gene has CDR1 SGHKS and CDR2 YYEKEE (reference sequence). The germline V and J ends were trimmed by 5 bases and 2 bases, with 10 bases remaining between them.